The 17 T cell receptor beta chains below come from one sample, sequenced in a study of cytomegalovirus exposure and HLA in healthy donors. Researchers ran the PCR with 60 Vbeta and 13 Jbeta primers. Profiled with immunoSEQ multiplex PCR; TCRdb holds only in-frame clones, not every one. The sample records about 90,000 clones, around 85% being singletons. Sequencing was done on a sample of PBMCs. These TCRs come from a man aged 25-45 years in good health and CMV-seronegative.

The chain recombines TRBV7-9 with TRBJ1-1, with 8 bases fitting TRBD1. Per the germline V gene, CDR1 is SEHNR and CDR2 is FQNEAQ (reference sequence). The CDR3 totals 17 residues. The V and J ends lost 7 bases and 1 base, in that order; junction bases with no gene match: 14. The CDR3 nucleotides read TGTGCCAGCACCAACCCCGCCCTGACAGGGGAGAACACTGAAGCTTTCTTT. Its translation: CASTNPALTGENTEAFF.

The J gene is TRBJ2-5, the V gene TRBV12-5; 11 nucleotides align to TRBD2. V shed 6 bases and J 4 bases; nucleotides not matched to a gene: 4. The CDR3 sequence is 14 residues long. From germline, CDR1 is LGHNT and CDR2 FRNRAP. The CDR3 spells CASGLAGGLETQYF. The CDR3 nucleotides read TGTGCTAGTGGGTTAGCGGGGGGGCTAGAGACCCAGTACTTC.

The rearrangement links TRBV19 to TRBJ1-2; TRBD1 might be the D (5 bases). Germline CDR1 is LNHDA and CDR2 is SQIVND (reference sequence). Between the trimmed V and J ends, which lost 9 bases and 4 bases, there was a span of 18 bases. This CDR3 is 14 amino acids long. The CDR3: CASNGGGAIYGYTF. CDR3 DNA sequence: TGTGCCAGCAACGGCGGGGGAGCGATCTATGGCTACACCTTC.

This clone has only a few counts. The chain joins TRBV10-1 to TRBJ1-1; 7 nucleotides match TRBD1. The CDR3 is 15 residues long. Unmatched junction bases numbered 11, after V lost 6 bases and J lost 4 bases. Looked up from germline, CDR1 is WNHNN and CDR2 is SYGVQD (reference sequence). The CDR3 protein is CASSEGQGVSTEAFF. CDR3 sequence (DNA): TGCGCCAGCAGCGAAGGTCAGGGGGTGTCCACTGAAGCTTTCTTT.

This clone was seen more than once but under ten times. CDR3 sequence: CASSLSRSEQYF. CDR3 nucleotides: TGTGCCAGCAGTTTGTCCAGGTCCGAGCAGTACTTC. V is TRBV28 and J is TRBJ2-7, with D uncertain. Trimming took 3 bases from V and 6 from J, leaving 9 bases between them. Germline values: CDR1 MDHEN, CDR2 SYDVKM. This CDR3 contains 12 residues.

This clone was counted a single time. The gene calls are TRBV10-3 and TRBJ1-5, with D possibly matching TRBD1 (5 bases). The CDR3 runs to 16 residues. Trimming removed 8 bases from V and 2 bases from J, with 19 bases in between. From germline, CDR1 is ENHRY and CDR2 SYGVKD. This CDR3 is CAIGGTGKGGNQPQHF. The CDR3 DNA reads TGTGCCATCGGTGGGACGGGAAAGGGTGGCAATCAGCCCCAGCATTTT.

Only one count was recorded for this clone. The V call is TRBV5-1, the J call TRBJ2-5, with TRBD2 identical over 7 bases. With 5 bases clipped from V and 5 bases from J, the junction kept 6 bases outside the gene matches. This CDR3 has 13 amino acids. Germline V gene lookup returns CDR1 SGHRS and CDR2 YFSETQ. This CDR3 reads CASRRGDRETQYF. The CDR3 DNA sequence: TGCGCCAGCAGACGGGGGGACCGGGAGACCCAGTACTTC. Drawing the rest from reference TRBV5-1 and TRBJ2-5, the complete variable domain is KAGVTQTPRYLIKTRGQQVTLSCSPISGHRSVSWYQQTPGQGLQFLFEYFSETQRNKGNFPGRFSGRQFSNSRSEMNVSTLELGDSALYLCASRRGDRETQYFGPGTRLLVL.

This chain uses TRBV6-5 with TRBJ1-2, with D possibly being TRBD1 (5 bases). The germline V and J ends were trimmed by 2 bases and 3 bases, with 7 bases remaining between them. The CDR3 spans 13 residues. Per the germline V gene, CDR1 is MNHEY and CDR2 is SVGAGI. CDR3: CASSYGADYGYTF. CDR3 bases: TGTGCCAGCAGTTACGGGGCAGACTATGGCTACACCTTC.

This chain joins TRBV2 and TRBJ1-2; D remains ambiguous. V shed 5 bases and J shed 10 bases, with 14 bases lying between them. Germline CDR1 SNHLY, CDR2 FYNNEI. The CDR3 is 12 residues long. CDR3 nucleotide sequence: TGTGCCAGCAGTATCAGTAATAATGCCTACACCTTC. As protein: CASSISNNAYTF. The variable domain in full, completed from reference TRBV2 and TRBJ1-2, reads EPEVTQTPSHQVTQMGQEVILRCVPISNHLYFYWYRQILGQKVEFLVSFYNNEISEKSEIFDDQFSVERPDGSNFTLKIRSTKLEDSAMYFCASSISNNAYTFGSGTRLTVV.

The genes are TRBV14 and TRBJ2-1; D not certain. Germline lookup yields CDR1 SGHDN and CDR2 FVKESK. The germline V and J ends were trimmed by 4 bases and 1 base, with 14 bases remaining between them. The CDR3 has 16 residues. The CDR3, as DNA: TGTGCCAGCAGCCCATCCATGAGGATTTCCTACAATGAGCAGTTCTTC. Amino acids: CASSPSMRISYNEQFF.

This rearrangement joins TRBV5-6 to TRBJ1-2; unclear D gene. Germline V gene data show CDR1 as SGHDT and CDR2 as YYEEEE. The V end lost 0 bases, the J end lost 2 bases, and 5 bases lay between the germline ends. The CDR3 is made up of 13 amino acids. CDR3 loop: CASSLGQNYGYTF. CDR3 sequence (DNA): TGTGCCAGCAGCTTGGGGCAGAACTATGGCTACACCTTC.

For the CDR3, the DNA is TGTGCCAGCAGCCCTAGGCGGGGGGGAAGCACAGATACGCAGTATTTT. Translated, it gives CASSPRRGGSTDTQYF. This rearrangement joins TRBV11-3 to TRBJ2-3; 9 bases line up with TRBD2. Per germline, CDR1 SGHNT and CDR2 YENEEA. The CDR3 spans 16 residues. The trim removed 5 bases at V and 0 bases at J, leaving 6 bases unmatched.

The chain couples TRBV5-6 to TRBJ1-2, with 7 bases matching TRBD1. CDR1 and CDR2 (germline): SGHDT, YYEEEE. V lost 4 bases to trimming and J lost 5 bases; unmatched junction nucleotides: 5. The CDR3 loop spans 13 amino acids. The CDR3 DNA follows: TGTGCCAGCAGCCTACAGGGGTTTTATGGCTACACCTTC. Translated: CASSLQGFYGYTF.

J is TRBJ2-7 and V is TRBV9; D unclear. CDR3 length equals 15 residues. CDR1 is SGDLS, CDR2 YYNGEE, per germline. Trimming stripped 0 bases from V and 0 bases from J, with 10 bases between. In DNA, the CDR3 is TGTGCCAGCAGCGTAGGCGGAAGAAGCTCCTACGAGCAGTACTTC. Translated, it gives CASSVGGRSSYEQYF.

The chain links TRBV9 to TRBJ2-7; D is possibly TRBD2 (5 bases). Germline CDR1 SGDLS, CDR2 YYNGEE. The CDR3 extends over 15 amino acids. The V end was cut by 2 bases, the J end by 0 bases, with 12 bases between. CDR3 coding DNA: TGTGCCAGCAGCGTTCTCGGACTGGGCTCCTACGAGCAGTACTTC. Protein: CASSVLGLGSYEQYF.

The rearrangement links TRBV28 to TRBJ2-1, with D uncertain. CDR3 length: 14 residues. V shed 1 base and J shed 8 bases, with 12 bases lying between them. CDR1 is MDHEN and CDR2 is SYDVKM in the germline V gene. The CDR3 bases are TGTGCCAGCAGTTTATTTAGTACTACTGATGAGCAGTTCTTC. Amino acids: CASSLFSTTDEQFF.

The rearrangement joins TRBV6-1 to TRBJ1-5; 8 bases agree with TRBD1. The germline CDR1 and CDR2 sequences are MNHNS and SASEGT. V dropped 0 bases and J dropped 4; count of bases not matched to a gene: 5. CDR3 length: 16 amino acids. In DNA form, the CDR3 reads TGTGCCAGCAGTGAAGCGGTGGGACAGGCAAATCAGCCCCAGCATTTT. This encodes CASSEAVGQANQPQHF.